One and the same sample provided the 7 T cell receptor beta chains below, sequenced in a study of blood T cell repertoires in COVID-19. Assay used: immunoSEQ multiplex PCR; TCRdb lists only in-frame clones, some missing. Among some 200,000 clones, under 95% were seen once, and the ten largest hold approximately 1.2%. The sequenced sample was peripheral blood. These receptors all stem from a man aged 30 to 45 with acute or convalescent COVID-19.

The chain carries TRBV10-3 and TRBJ2-7; TRBD2 matches at 9 bases. Trimming removed 11 bases from V and 4 bases from J; junction bases left unmatched: 12. The CDR3 is made up of 14 amino acids. The germline CDR1 and CDR2 sequences are ENHRY and SYGVKD. CDR3 DNA sequence: TGTGCCGCCAAAGCGGGAGGTATATCTTACGAGCAGTACTTC. Translation gives CAAKAGGISYEQYF.

The rearrangement uses TRBV11-2 and TRBJ2-2, with no clear D. Per the germline V gene, CDR1 is SGHAT and CDR2 is FQNNGV. Trimming removed 0 bases at V and 7 bases at J, with 12 bases between. The CDR3 totals 15 residues. CDR3 sequence: CASSLDGFSGGELFF. CDR3 coding DNA: TGTGCCAGCAGCTTAGACGGCTTTTCGGGCGGGGAGCTGTTTTTT.

The rearrangement links TRBV5-1 to TRBJ2-7; a possible D gene is TRBD1 (6 bases). Trimming took off 2 bases at V and 1 base at J, with 13 bases between the two ends. This CDR3 has 15 amino acids. CDR1 is SGHRS, CDR2 YFSETQ, per germline. CDR3 in amino acids: CASSFPGAASYEQYF. The CDR3, as DNA: TGCGCCAGCAGCTTTCCAGGGGCTGCTTCCTACGAGCAGTACTTC.

The chain joins TRBV12-3 or TRBV12-4 to TRBJ2-3; D perhaps matches TRBD2 (5 bases). The germline V and J ends were trimmed by 3 bases and 5 bases, with 9 bases remaining between them. The CDR3 runs 13 residues. CDR3 bases: TGTGCCAGCAGTTTGGCGGGTAAAGATACGCAGTATTTT. Its translation: CASSLAGKDTQYF.

The V call is TRBV29-1, the J call TRBJ2-7; weak D call: TRBD2 (5 bases). V was cut by 5 bases and J by 2 bases, with 10 bases left in between. There are 12 residues in the CDR3. Per the germline V gene, CDR1 is SQVTM and CDR2 is ANQGSEA. CDR3 in DNA: TGCAGCGTTTGGACTGTGCCCTACGAGCAGTACTTC. Translated, it gives CSVWTVPYEQYF.

This clone was picked up many times. The chain joins TRBV10-3 to TRBJ1-2; 10 nucleotides align to TRBD1. Germline loops: CDR1 ENHRY, CDR2 SYGVKD. The CDR3 covers 17 residues. The V segment lost 3 bases and the J segment 3 bases; nucleotides outside the gene matches: 10. The CDR3 is CAISDSPGGTGDYGYTF. The CDR3 coding sequence is TGTGCCATCAGTGATTCGCCGGGGGGGACAGGGGACTATGGCTACACCTTC.

The CDR3 is CASSRDRGAYEQYF. CDR3 coding DNA: TGCGCCAGCAGCCGGGACAGGGGGGCTTACGAGCAGTACTTC. V usage is TRBV4-1 and J usage is TRBJ2-7; 11 positions match TRBD1. Germline-derived CDR1 and CDR2 are MGHRA and YSYEKL. The V segment lost 4 bases and the J segment 4 bases; nucleotides outside the gene matches: 3. The CDR3 spans 14 residues.